Sequencing of this TCR beta chain was carried out in a study of cytomegalovirus exposure and HLA in healthy donors. Study observations and caveats: Confirmation was obtained in vitro that a few CMV-associated chains are specific for CMV antigens. Cytomegalovirus association was listed for around 180 TCR beta chains. Subsequent analysis revealed that first-cohort TCR clusters tended to co-occur in the 100 to 150 validation repertoires.

Germline loops: CDR1 LGHNA, CDR2 YSLEER. The CDR3 is 16 residues long. Trimming removed 0 bases at V and 3 bases at J, with 13 bases between. The approximately 120-subject validation cohort, separate from the 666-subject first cohort, included the donors. Generated by immunoSEQ multiplex PCR, the TCRdb table keeps only in-frame clones and is missing some. The sample carries fewer than 200,000 clones, about 89% recorded once. In the case of this clone: Antigen: not known.

This receptor was taken from a woman aged 18 to 35 in good health and CMV-seropositive. Sequencing used PBMCs. The J gene is TRBJ2-3, the V gene TRBV4-3; D is possibly TRBD2 (6 bases). In DNA form, the CDR3 reads TGCGCCAGCAGCCAAGAGTTACCGGGAGTTACAGATACGCAGTATTTT. This codes for CASSQELPGVTDTQYF.